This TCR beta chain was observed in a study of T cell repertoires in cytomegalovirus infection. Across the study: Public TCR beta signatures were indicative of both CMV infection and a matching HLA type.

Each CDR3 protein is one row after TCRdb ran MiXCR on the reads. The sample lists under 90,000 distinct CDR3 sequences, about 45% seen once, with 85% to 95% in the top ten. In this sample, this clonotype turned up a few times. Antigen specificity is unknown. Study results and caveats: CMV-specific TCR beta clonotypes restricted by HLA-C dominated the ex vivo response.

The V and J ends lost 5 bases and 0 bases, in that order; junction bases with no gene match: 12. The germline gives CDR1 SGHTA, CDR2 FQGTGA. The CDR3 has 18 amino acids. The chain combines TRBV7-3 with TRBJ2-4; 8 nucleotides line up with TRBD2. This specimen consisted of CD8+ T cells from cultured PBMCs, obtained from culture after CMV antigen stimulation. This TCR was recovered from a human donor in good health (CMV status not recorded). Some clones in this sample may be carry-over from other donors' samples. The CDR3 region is CASSGSGSPIIAKNIQYF. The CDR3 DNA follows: TGTGCCAGCAGCGGGAGCGGGAGCCCTATAATAGCCAAAAACATTCAGTACTTC.